A selection of T cell receptor beta chains follows, all from one sample in a study of shared clonotypes between healthy human individuals. Assay used: immunoSEQ multiplex PCR; TCRdb lists only in-frame clones, some missing. This sample yields hundreds of thousands of clones, of which 90% to 95% are seen a single time; under 30% belongs to the top ten. Sequences were obtained from naive CD8+ T cells sorted from blood. The source of these receptors is a man aged 30-40 years in good health. Each CDR3 is given with its conserved first and last residue. D genes are given only for firm matches. The size field is filled for only some rows; it gives once, few, many or a size class.

>TRBV19|once|TRBJ2-7|TRBD1
TGTGCCAGTAGTATAGAAACAGGGGTCGAGCAGTACTTC
CASSIETGVEQYF
>TRBV27|-|TRBJ1-2|-
TGTGCCAGCAGTTTCATCGACAGGCTGGCGGAAGGCTACACCTTC
CASSFIDRLAEGYTF
>TRBV28|-|TRBJ2-6|-
TGTGCCAGCACCTTAGGGCCGGCAGGCACGGCAAAGAATCCTGGGGCCAACGTCCTGACTTTC
CASTLGPAGTAKNPGANVLTF
>TRBV7-9|once|TRBJ1-5|-
TGTGCCAGCAGCATAGAGGGAGGTCAGCCCCAGCATTTT
CASSIEGGQPQHF
>TRBV7-2|-|TRBJ2-7|-
TGTGCCAGCAGCTTAGGTCGATCCTACGAGCAGTACTTC
CASSLGRSYEQYF
>TRBV7-9|-|TRBJ1-1|-
TGTGCCAGCAGGACACCCTGGGGGCTTGGGAACACTGAAGCTTTCTTT
CASRTPWGLGNTEAFF
>TRBV5-1|-|TRBJ2-7|-
TGCGCCAGCAGCTTTCTGGCGGCCGACGAGCAGTACTTC
CASSFLAADEQYF
>TRBV4-1|-|TRBJ2-1|TRBD2
TGCGCCAGCAGCCTCCAGCGGGAGTCTGAGCAGTTCTTC
CASSLQRESEQFF
>TRBV11-2|-|TRBJ2-1|-
TGTGCCAGCACCCTGGTGGGAGAGTCCTACAATGAGCAGTTCTTC
CASTLVGESYNEQFF
>TRBV2|once|TRBJ1-4|-
TGTGCCAGCAGTGTTGACAGGAGTCTCGCCGTTAATGAAAAACTGTTTTTT
CASSVDRSLAVNEKLFF
>TRBV28|-|TRBJ2-3|TRBD2
TGTGCCAGCAGTGTTAGCGGGAGGCGGGATACGCAGTATTTT
CASSVSGRRDTQYF
>TRBV2|few|TRBJ1-1|-
TGTGCCAGCAGATTACAGGGCTACACTGAAGCTTTCTTT
CASRLQGYTEAFF
>TRBV28|-|TRBJ2-7|TRBD1
TGTGCCAGCACCCCGACAGGGAGAGGCTACGAGCAGTACTTC
CASTPTGRGYEQYF
>TRBV10-3|-|TRBJ2-7|TRBD1
TGTGCCATCACCGGGACAGAGGACTACGAGCAGTACTTC
CAITGTEDYEQYF
>TRBV10-1|once|TRBJ1-2|-
TGCGCCAGCCGTATACACTTCGGACAGCTCATTAACTATGGCTACACCTTC
CASRIHFGQLINYGYTF
>TRBV19|-|TRBJ2-7|-
TGTGCCAGTAGTATATTTCTAGCGAGTGGCTACGAGCAGTACTTC
CASSIFLASGYEQYF